This TCR beta chain appears in the sequencing data of a study of T cell changes during pregnancy in multiple sclerosis. The V gene's germline CDR1 is LGHNA and CDR2 YSLEER. V was cut by 0 bases and J by 5 bases, with 14 bases left in between. This CDR3 region has 15 residues. Here immunoSEQ multiplex PCR was the method, and the copy in TCRdb shows in-frame clones only, minus some. The sample consists of tens of thousands of clones, approximately 91% of them appearing once. The rearrangement links TRBV4-3 to TRBJ2-7, with D perhaps matching TRBD1 (7 bases). The clonotype originates from a female donor with multiple sclerosis, enrolled in a pregnancy study. The source was CD4+ T cells from peripheral blood mononuclear cells, collected in the first trimester of pregnancy. This chain's CDR3 is CASSQDSQGGDEQYF. The CDR3 bases are TGCGCCAGCAGCCAAGATTCGCAGGGGGGCGACGAGCAGTACTTC.